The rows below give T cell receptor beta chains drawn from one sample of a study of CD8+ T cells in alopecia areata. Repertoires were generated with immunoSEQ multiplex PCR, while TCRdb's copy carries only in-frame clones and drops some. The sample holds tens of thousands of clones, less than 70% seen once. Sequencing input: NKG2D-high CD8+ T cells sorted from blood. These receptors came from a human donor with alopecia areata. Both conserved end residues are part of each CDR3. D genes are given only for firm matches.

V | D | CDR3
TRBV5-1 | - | CASSSDSPYEQYF
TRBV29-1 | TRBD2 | CSVEGLAQTVTDTQYF
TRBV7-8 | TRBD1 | CASSLGRDRAGANVLTF
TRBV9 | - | CASSRGHQDSLNTEAFF
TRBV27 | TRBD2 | CASSPSAGGANEQFF
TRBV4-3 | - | CASSQDWGSGNTIYF
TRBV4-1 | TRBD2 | CASSHGGGSEQYF
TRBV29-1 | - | CSADSSRSYGYTF
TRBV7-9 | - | CASSLVGSEAFF
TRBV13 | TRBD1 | CASSFRQGAYEQYF
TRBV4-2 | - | CASSQESGPYEQYF
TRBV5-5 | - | CASSLWGSADTQYF
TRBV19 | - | CASLTGSRSNQPQHF
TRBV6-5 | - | CASRGAGILYEQYF
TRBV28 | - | CASKGRVYTEAFF
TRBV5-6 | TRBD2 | CASSLFGAGVGETQYF
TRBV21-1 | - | CASSMSPYNEQFF
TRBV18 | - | CASFSYEQYF
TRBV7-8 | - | CASGRGLQETQYF
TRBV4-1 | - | CASSQETSAGNYEQYF
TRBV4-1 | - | CASSQAHVLASYEQYF
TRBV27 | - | CASSLSSYRASEAFF
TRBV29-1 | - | CSVGRDSPGQTQYF
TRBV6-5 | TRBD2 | CASSFGLGSDTQYF
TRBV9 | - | CASSPKTVSYEQYF
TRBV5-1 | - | CASSWTVGAREQYF
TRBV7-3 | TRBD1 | CASSFPTGAGYNEQFF
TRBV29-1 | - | CSVEDLEVTVPNEQFF
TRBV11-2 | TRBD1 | CASRQGSYNEQFF
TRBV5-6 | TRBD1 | CASRYGTGNTDTQYF
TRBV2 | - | CASSRVGKLFF
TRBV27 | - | CASSLSGFEEQFF
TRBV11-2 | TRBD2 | CASSERGDGSWNEQFF
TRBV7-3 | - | CASSPGIFSSYEQYF
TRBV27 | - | CASSRPREQFF
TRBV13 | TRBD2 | CASSLTSGVYEQYF
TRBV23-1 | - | CASRGTAGVFEEEQFF
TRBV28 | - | CASQTFYEQYF
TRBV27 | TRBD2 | CASRVRDYLTYEQYF
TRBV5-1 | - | CASSLSGSVIQYF